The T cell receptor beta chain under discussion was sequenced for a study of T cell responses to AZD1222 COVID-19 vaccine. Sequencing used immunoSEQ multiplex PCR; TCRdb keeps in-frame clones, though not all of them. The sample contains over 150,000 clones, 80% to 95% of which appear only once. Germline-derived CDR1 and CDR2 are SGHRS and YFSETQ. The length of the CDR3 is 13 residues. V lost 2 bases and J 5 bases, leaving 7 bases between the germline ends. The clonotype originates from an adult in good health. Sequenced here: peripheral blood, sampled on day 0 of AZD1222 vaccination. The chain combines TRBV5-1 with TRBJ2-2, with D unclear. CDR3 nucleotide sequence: TGCGCCAGCAGCTTTATGGCAACCGGGGAGCTGTTTTTT. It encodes CASSFMATGELFF. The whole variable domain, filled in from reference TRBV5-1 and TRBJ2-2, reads KAGVTQTPRYLIKTRGQQVTLSCSPISGHRSVSWYQQTPGQGLQFLFEYFSETQRNKGNFPGRFSGRQFSNSRSEMNVSTLELGDSALYLCASSFMATGELFFGEGSRLTVL.